This T cell receptor (beta chain) was sequenced for a study of blood T cell repertoires in COVID-19. Trimming shortened V by 0 bases and J by 4 bases, and 9 bases separated the two germline ends. This CDR3 is 14 amino acids long. The germline gives CDR1 LGHNA, CDR2 YSLEER. Assay: immunoSEQ multiplex PCR; the TCRdb copy retains only in-frame clones and omits some. The sample has about 410,000 clones, 89% seen once. The chain has TRBV4-3 and TRBJ1-2; D not resolved. This TCR was sampled from a woman between 35 and 50 years old with COVID-19, enrolled during active disease. Sequenced material: peripheral blood. The CDR3: CASSQDARSYGYTF. CDR3 sequence (DNA): TGCGCCAGCAGCCAAGATGCCAGAAGCTATGGCTACACCTTC.